These T cell receptor beta chains were read from a single sample in a study of radiotherapy plus CTLA-4 blockade in lung cancer. Sequenced by immunoSEQ multiplex PCR; TCRdb stores in-frame clones only, minus some. The data contain about 97,000 clones, 65% to 75% of them singletons. Sequences were derived from peripheral blood, sampled from a patient treated with radiotherapy plus ipilimumab. The source of these receptors is a human donor with non-small cell lung cancer who had a partial response to radiotherapy plus ipilimumab. Some clones in this sample may be carry-over from other donors' samples. CDR3s include the opening cysteine and the closing phenylalanine or tryptophan. D genes are given only for firm matches. Clone size is stated in some rows and not others, as once, few, many or a class when expanded.

j_call clone_size v_call d_call cdr3_nt cdr3_aa
TRBJ2-7 few TRBV5-4 TRBD2 TGTGCCAGCAGACTTACTAGCGGGGGGGCCCACTACGAGCAGTACTTC CASRLTSGGAHYEQYF
TRBJ1-1 . TRBV27 TRBD1 TGTGCCAGCAGTCCCATGACAGGGGTTCTGAACACTGAAGCTTTCTTT CASSPMTGVLNTEAFF
TRBJ2-2 . TRBV7-2 . TGTGCCAGCAGCCCCATCGGGGGTTTCACCGGGGAGCTGTTTTTT CASSPIGGFTGELFF
TRBJ1-1 . TRBV5-1 . TGCGCCAGCAGCTTGGGCTCAGGGGCGACCACTGAAGCTTTCTTT CASSLGSGATTEAFF
TRBJ2-1 . TRBV10-2 . TGCGCCAGCCGGGTGGGAGGTACTTCCTACAATGAGCAGTTCTTC CASRVGGTSYNEQFF
TRBJ1-1 . TRBV28 . TGTGCCAGCAGTTCGGGGAACACTGAAGCTTTCTTT CASSSGNTEAFF
TRBJ2-4 . TRBV6-1 . TGTGCCAGCAGTGAAGAGGGGGATAACATTCAGTACTTC CASSEEGDNIQYF
TRBJ2-5 . TRBV28 TRBD2 TGTGCCAGCAGCGCCACTAGCGGGGGGGTCCAAGAGACCCAGTACTTC CASSATSGGVQETQYF
TRBJ2-3 once TRBV9 . TGTGCCAGCAGCGTAGACTTTAGCACAGATACGCAGTATTTT CASSVDFSTDTQYF
TRBJ2-1 . TRBV4-3 . TGCGCCAGCAGCCAAGATATTAGGGGCGTTAGCTCCTACAATGAGCAGTTCTTC CASSQDIRGVSSYNEQFF
TRBJ2-1 once TRBV6-5 . TGTGCCAGCAGTTACTCAGGGAGCTCCTACAATGAGCAGTTCTTC CASSYSGSSYNEQFF
TRBJ1-1 . TRBV2 . TGTGCCAGCAGTGAAGTATTAGTGAACACTGAAGCTTTCTTT CASSEVLVNTEAFF
TRBJ2-2 few TRBV5-1 . TGCGCCAGCAGCTTGACTCCCTTCGGGGAGCTGTTTTTT CASSLTPFGELFF
TRBJ1-2 . TRBV5-6 . TGTGCCAGCAGCCCGTACCGGGGTAGTAGCTATGGCTACACCTTC CASSPYRGSSYGYTF
TRBJ2-7 . TRBV19 TRBD1 TGTGCCAGTAGTTCCGGGACAGGGGGCGTGCAGTACTTC CASSSGTGGVQYF
TRBJ2-1 . TRBV11-3 TRBD1 TGTGCCAGCAGCTTAGGACAGACAGGGCGGAATGAGCAGTTCTTC CASSLGQTGRNEQFF
TRBJ1-2 few TRBV4-3 TRBD1 TGCGCCAGCAGCCTAGGACAGGCCAACTATGGCTACACCTTC CASSLGQANYGYTF
TRBJ2-7 . TRBV28 . TGTGCCAGCCGTCGGGTGGGGAGCTTGGACTACGAGCAGTACTTC CASRRVGSLDYEQYF
TRBJ2-7 few TRBV7-9 . TGTGCCAGCAGCTTGACTGGGAGAGCCGGGTACCTCGGCTCCTACGAGCAGTACTTC CASSLTGRAGYLGSYEQYF
TRBJ1-1 once TRBV6-1 . TGTGCCAGCAATACGAGGGCCGGCGACACTGAAGCTTTCTTT CASNTRAGDTEAFF
TRBJ2-5 . TRBV7-6 . TGTGCCAGCAGCTCGATGACAGTTCAAGAGACCCAGTACTTC CASSSMTVQETQYF
TRBJ2-7 . TRBV9 TRBD2 TGTGCCAGCAGCGTAGACCCTAGCGGCTCCTACGAGCAGTACTTC CASSVDPSGSYEQYF
TRBJ2-2 . TRBV19 . TGTGCCAGTACTCTCGCAGGATCGAACACCGGGGAGCTGTTTTTT CASTLAGSNTGELFF
TRBJ1-1 once TRBV19 TRBD1 TGTGCCAGTTTACCCGGACAGGCCAACACTGAAGCTTTCTTT CASLPGQANTEAFF
TRBJ2-1 . TRBV27 TRBD2 TGTGCCTCTCAAGCGGGAGCCTACAATGAGCAGTTCTTC CASQAGAYNEQFF
TRBJ2-5 . TRBV7-9 . TGTGCCAGCAGCTGGACTGTCGAGACCCAGTACTTC CASSWTVETQYF
TRBJ2-7 . TRBV28 TRBD2 TGTGCCAGCAGCCCTGCGGGCGGACTAGCGGGGGGGATAACCTACGAGCAGTACTTC CASSPAGGLAGGITYEQYF
TRBJ2-7 . TRBV28 . TGTGCCAGCAGTTGGGACAACTCCTACGAGCAGTACTTC CASSWDNSYEQYF
TRBJ2-1 . TRBV27 TRBD2 TGTGCCAGCAGACTACAGGGACTAGCGGGAGGGGCCTACAATGAGCAGTTCTTC CASRLQGLAGGAYNEQFF
TRBJ2-3 . TRBV7-2 . TGTGCCAGCAGCTTAGGGGGGCGGGATACGCAGTATTTT CASSLGGRDTQYF
TRBJ1-2 . TRBV7-9 . TGTGCCAGCAGTCAGGGTAACTATGGCTACACCTTC CASSQGNYGYTF
TRBJ1-1 . TRBV7-9 TRBD1 TGTGCCAGCAGCTTAGTTCGGACAGGGAACACTGAAGCTTTCTTT CASSLVRTGNTEAFF
TRBJ1-2 . TRBV27 TRBD1 TGTGCCAGCAGTTCTTTTCCGGACAGGATTATTAACTATGGCTACACCTTC CASSSFPDRIINYGYTF
TRBJ2-5 few TRBV2 TRBD1 TGTGCCAGCAGAGAAGGGACAGGGTGGGAGACCCAGTACTTC CASREGTGWETQYF
TRBJ2-2 few TRBV18 TRBD2 TGTGCCAGCTCTAACGGGGCGGGAGAAAACACCGGGGAGCTGTTTTTT CASSNGAGENTGELFF
TRBJ2-7 . TRBV29-1 . TGCAGCGCCGAGGGTCCTACAGCCTACGAGCAGTACTTC CSAEGPTAYEQYF
TRBJ2-7 . TRBV18 . TGTGCCAGCTCACCATTGGTCAGAACCTACGAGCAGTACTTC CASSPLVRTYEQYF
TRBJ1-4 . TRBV15 TRBD1 TGTGCCACCAGCCCAAGAATGAAGGACAGGGTTCATACAACTAATGAAAAACTGTTTTTT CATSPRMKDRVHTTNEKLFF
TRBJ1-5 . TRBV6-6 . TGTGCCAGCAGTTACTACTCCCCCCGGGATCAGCCCCAGCATTTT CASSYYSPRDQPQHF
TRBJ1-3 once TRBV13 . TGTGCCAGCAGCACACAGGGTATCTACTCTGGAAACACCATATATTTT CASSTQGIYSGNTIYF
TRBJ1-4 . TRBV18 . TGTGCCAGCTCACCGCCCGGGAGTAACGAAAAACTGTTTTTT CASSPPGSNEKLFF
TRBJ2-1 . TRBV6-1 TRBD1 TGTGCCAGCAGACCTTTGGGACAGGATATCGGTGAGCAGTTCTTC CASRPLGQDIGEQFF
TRBJ1-6 . TRBV9 . TGTGCCAGCAGCGTAGGTATAGCCTTCTCCTATAATTCACCCCTCCACTTT CASSVGIAFSYNSPLHF
TRBJ2-5 . TRBV21-1 . TGTGCCAGCAGCCGAAAATATGCTCCTTTGGGACAGGGGCGCGAGACCCAGTACTTC CASSRKYAPLGQGRETQYF
TRBJ2-2 . TRBV7-3 TRBD2 TGTGCCAGCAGTCCAGGACTAGCGGGGAACACCGGGGAGCTGTTTTTT CASSPGLAGNTGELFF
TRBJ1-2 . TRBV6-5 . TGTGCCAGCAGTTACTCTGGGACAAGCGGTTCTGGCTACACCTTC CASSYSGTSGSGYTF
TRBJ2-2 . TRBV11-1 TRBD2 TGTGCCAGCAGTTCCGGGACTAGCGGGGAGACCGGGGAGCTGTTTTTT CASSSGTSGETGELFF
TRBJ1-5 . TRBV7-2 . TGTGCCAGCAGCTTAGGTCGTACGACGGGGCAGCCCCAGCATTTT CASSLGRTTGQPQHF
TRBJ1-1 once TRBV6-6 . TGTGCCAGCAGTTACTTACAGGTCGTAGAGACTGAAGCTTTCTTT CASSYLQVVETEAFF
TRBJ2-7 . TRBV6-1 TRBD1 TGTGCCAGCAGTGTCAGGACAGGTACCTACGAGCAGTACTTC CASSVRTGTYEQYF
TRBJ2-1 . TRBV28 TRBD1 TGTGCCAGCAGTCTCCGACAGGGTAGAAGTGAGCAGTTCTTC CASSLRQGRSEQFF
TRBJ1-5 . TRBV2 . TGTGCCACTACGACAGATAATAGCAATCAGCCCCAGCATTTT CATTTDNSNQPQHF
TRBJ1-1 . TRBV5-6 . TGTGCCAGCAGCTTAGTTCAGGTCCCTACTGAAGCTTTCTTT CASSLVQVPTEAFF
TRBJ2-3 . TRBV4-3 . TGCGCCAGCAGCCAAGAGGTCCACAGGGGGGGAGATACGCAGTATTTT CASSQEVHRGGDTQYF
TRBJ1-6 . TRBV10-2 . TGCGCCAGCAGCCTAGGGCAGGGAGGAAATAATTCACCCCTCCACTTT CASSLGQGGNNSPLHF
TRBJ2-7 . TRBV30 . TGTGCCTGGAGTGCCGACAGTTACGAGCAGTACTTC CAWSADSYEQYF
TRBJ2-3 many TRBV28 TRBD1 TGTGCCACCACCGGGACAGGGGAATCAGATACGCAGTATTTT CATTGTGESDTQYF
TRBJ2-1 . TRBV19 . TGTGCCAGTAGTATGGGCTCTAACAATGAGCAGTTCTTC CASSMGSNNEQFF
TRBJ1-2 . TRBV19 TRBD1 TGTGCCAGTAGTAGGGTTTGGGACAGCGGCCGGGATGGCTACACCTTC CASSRVWDSGRDGYTF